The entry that follows covers one TCR beta chain sequence. In the source study's methods: Using reference gene primer amplification, nucleated cell counts were estimated. Sequenced by immunoSEQ multiplex PCR; TCRdb stores in-frame clones only, minus some. That table gives V, J and clone size, and the DNA gave D and trimming. Of about 50,000 clones detected, more than 75% appear once; the ten largest clones hold 12% to 15%. The data were taken from a study of blood T cell repertoires in COVID-19. The sequence was obtained from a man aged 65 to 79 with acute or convalescent COVID-19. The sequenced material came from peripheral blood.

CDR3 in amino acids: CARTGAESTDTQYF. The CDR3 DNA reads as TGTGCCCGGACAGGAGCAGAAAGCACAGATACGCAGTATTTT. The V and J genes are TRBV5-3 and TRBJ2-3, with 7 bases that match TRBD1. TRBV5-3 is flagged as an ORF with uncertain function. The CDR3 runs to 14 residues. Losses at the gene ends were 10 bases for V and 0 bases for J; bases not matched to a gene: 8.